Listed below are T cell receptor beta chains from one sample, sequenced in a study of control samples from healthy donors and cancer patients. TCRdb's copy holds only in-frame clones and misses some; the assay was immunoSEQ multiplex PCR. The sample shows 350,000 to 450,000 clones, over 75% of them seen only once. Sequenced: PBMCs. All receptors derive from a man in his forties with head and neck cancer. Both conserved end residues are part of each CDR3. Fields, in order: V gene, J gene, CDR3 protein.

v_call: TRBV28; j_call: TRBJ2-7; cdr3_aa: CASSRPRDRGPYEQYF
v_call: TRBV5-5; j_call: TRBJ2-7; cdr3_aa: CATHFSPGGTYEQYF
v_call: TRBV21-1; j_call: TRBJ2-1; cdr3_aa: CASSNDLSTPTNEQFF
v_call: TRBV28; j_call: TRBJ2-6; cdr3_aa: CASTLERAGANVLTF
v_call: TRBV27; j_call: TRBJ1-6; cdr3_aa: CASSARGPGNSPLHF
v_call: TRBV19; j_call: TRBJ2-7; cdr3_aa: CASSSDWSSYEQYF
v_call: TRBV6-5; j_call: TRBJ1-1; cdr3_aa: CASIRETEAFF
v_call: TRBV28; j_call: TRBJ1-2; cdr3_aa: CASSSGQGGGYTF
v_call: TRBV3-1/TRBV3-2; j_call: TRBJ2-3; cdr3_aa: CASRPTSASTDTQYF
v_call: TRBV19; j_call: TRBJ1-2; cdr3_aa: CASSKDVFYGYTF
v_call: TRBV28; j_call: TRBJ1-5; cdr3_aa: CASSPRTGSNQPQHF
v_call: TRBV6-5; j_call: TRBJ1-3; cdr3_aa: CASLRGSSGNTIYF
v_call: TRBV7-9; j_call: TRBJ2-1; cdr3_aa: CASSPLGGGSYNEQFF
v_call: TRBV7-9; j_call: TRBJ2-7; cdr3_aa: CASTPGVRESSYEQYF
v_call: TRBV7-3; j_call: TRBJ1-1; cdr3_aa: CASSPAPGQGTEAFF
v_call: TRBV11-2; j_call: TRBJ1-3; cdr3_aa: CASSTVRGNSGNTIYF
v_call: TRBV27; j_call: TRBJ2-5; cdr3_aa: CASSLEAQGAGETQYF
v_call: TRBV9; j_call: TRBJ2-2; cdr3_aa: CASSASGGGKELFF
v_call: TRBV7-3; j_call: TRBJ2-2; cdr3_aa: CASSDGLGRVGELFF
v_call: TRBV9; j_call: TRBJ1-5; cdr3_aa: CASSVGLGGDQPQHF
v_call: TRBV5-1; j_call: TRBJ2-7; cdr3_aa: CASSSGDSRSLFEQYF
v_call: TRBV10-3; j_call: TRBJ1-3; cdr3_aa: CAISPASVGTGGNTIYF
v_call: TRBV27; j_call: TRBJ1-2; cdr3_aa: CASSFGQGYGYTF
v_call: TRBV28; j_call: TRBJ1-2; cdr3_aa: CASSARDPRRGYTF
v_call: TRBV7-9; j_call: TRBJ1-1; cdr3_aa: CASSLGTGTEAFF
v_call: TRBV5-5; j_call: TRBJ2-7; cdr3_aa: CASSLALLQGSYEQYF
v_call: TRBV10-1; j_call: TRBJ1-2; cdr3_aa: CASSDGPNYGYTF
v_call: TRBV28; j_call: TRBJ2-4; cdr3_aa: CASSSPPGTLEGNIQYF
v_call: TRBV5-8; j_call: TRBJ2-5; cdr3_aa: CASSPGFLPNARETQYF
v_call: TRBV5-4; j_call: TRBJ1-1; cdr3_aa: CASSLGQISRNTEAFF
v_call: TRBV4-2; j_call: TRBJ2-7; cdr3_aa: CASSQEGGAPSYEQYF
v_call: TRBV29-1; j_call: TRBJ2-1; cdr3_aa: CSVNRDLYNEQFF
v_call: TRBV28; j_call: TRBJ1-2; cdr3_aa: CASRLGGFYGYTF
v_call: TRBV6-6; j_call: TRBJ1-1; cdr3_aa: CASSPPGTEAFF
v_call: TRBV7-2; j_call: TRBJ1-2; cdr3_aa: CASRILGQVTRYGYTF
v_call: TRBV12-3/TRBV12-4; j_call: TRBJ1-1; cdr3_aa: CASTDRLEGAFF
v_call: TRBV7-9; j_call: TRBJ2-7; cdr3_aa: CASSLGRSYEQYF
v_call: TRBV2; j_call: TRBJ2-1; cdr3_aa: CASSPRRGTGNPYNEQFF
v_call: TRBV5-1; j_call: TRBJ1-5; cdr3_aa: CASSTPQGIPQHF
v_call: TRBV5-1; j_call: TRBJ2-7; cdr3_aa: CASSPGGQASYEQYF
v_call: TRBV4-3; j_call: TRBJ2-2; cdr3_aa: CASSLTRGGTGELFF
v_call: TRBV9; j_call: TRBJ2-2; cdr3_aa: CASSGRNTGELFF
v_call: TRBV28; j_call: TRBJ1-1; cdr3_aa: CASGRAGEVATEAFF
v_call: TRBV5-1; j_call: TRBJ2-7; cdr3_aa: CASSLEGNGREQYF
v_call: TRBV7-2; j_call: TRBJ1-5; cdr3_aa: CASSFGQPNQPQHF
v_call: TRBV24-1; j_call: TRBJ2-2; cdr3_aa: CATRGLAGSGELFF
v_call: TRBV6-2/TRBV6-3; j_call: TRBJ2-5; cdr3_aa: CASSYLPSGVVETQYF
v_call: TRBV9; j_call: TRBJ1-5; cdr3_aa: CASSVGPENQPQHF
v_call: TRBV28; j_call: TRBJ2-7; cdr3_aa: CASSLRLAPYEQYF
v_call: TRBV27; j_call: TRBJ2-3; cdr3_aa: CASVSGLAGPRGTDTQYF
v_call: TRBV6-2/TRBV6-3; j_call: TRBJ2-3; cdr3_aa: CASSYSNQGASDTQYF